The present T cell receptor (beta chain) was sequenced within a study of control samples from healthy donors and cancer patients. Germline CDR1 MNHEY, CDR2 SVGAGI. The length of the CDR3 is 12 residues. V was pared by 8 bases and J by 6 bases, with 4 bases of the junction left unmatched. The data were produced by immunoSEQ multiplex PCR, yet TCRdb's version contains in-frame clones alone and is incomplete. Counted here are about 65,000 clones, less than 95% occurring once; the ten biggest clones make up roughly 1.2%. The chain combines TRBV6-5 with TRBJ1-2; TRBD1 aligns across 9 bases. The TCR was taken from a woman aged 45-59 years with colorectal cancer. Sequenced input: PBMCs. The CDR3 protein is CASAWTGDGYTF. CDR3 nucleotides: TGTGCCAGCGCCTGGACAGGGGATGGCTACACCTTC.